This T cell receptor (beta chain) derives from a study of cytomegalovirus exposure and HLA in healthy donors. 60 Vbeta and 13 Jbeta primers were used in PCR. The protocol was immunoSEQ multiplex PCR, while the TCRdb copy is restricted to in-frame clones and leaves out a portion. Of roughly 100,000 clones in the sample, around 60% were seen once. This clone was picked up one time. Its antigen remains unidentified. Study-level results: In an earlier analysis, in about 530 donors, most V segments appeared productive either ~90% or ~30% of the time.

This CDR3 is 14 amino acids long. Between the trimmed V and J ends, which lost 5 bases and 6 bases, there was a span of 14 bases. CDR1 and CDR2 from the germline V gene are LNHDA and SQIVND (reference sequence). Source material: PBMCs. The clonotype comes from a woman aged 45-65 years in good health and CMV-seronegative. The V call is TRBV19, the J call TRBJ1-5; perhaps TRBD1 as D (5 bases). As DNA, the CDR3 is TGTGCCAGTAGTCTGGGGGAGGCGACTCAGCCCCAGCATTTT. Encoded protein: CASSLGEATQPQHF.